The 18 T cell receptor beta chains in this list originate from one sample, sequenced in a study of CD8+ T cells in alopecia areata. Sequencing used cDNA as its template, made by extracting RNA and reverse transcribing it. Generated by immunoSEQ multiplex PCR, the TCRdb table keeps only in-frame clones and is missing some. Of about 69,000 clones listed, approximately 64% are singletons. Here the sequenced sample was CD8+ T cells sorted from blood, taken at week 0. Receptors were obtained from a human donor with alopecia areata.

The chain has TRBV7-2 and TRBJ2-3; 12 bases are shared with TRBD2. The CDR3 has 14 amino acids. With V trimmed by 7 bases and J by 6 bases, 5 bases remained unmatched. CDR1 is SGHTA, CDR2 FQGNSA, per germline. The CDR3 region is CASNTGTSGDTQYF. The DNA of the CDR3 is TGTGCCAGCAACACGGGGACTAGCGGGGATACGCAGTATTTT.

The gene calls are TRBV6-6 and TRBJ2-6; unclear D gene. Germline V gene sequence: CDR1 MNHNY, CDR2 SVGAGI (reference sequence). The CDR3 contains 16 residues. With 7 bases removed from V and 4 bases from J, the gap between germline ends came to 17 bases. CDR3 amino acids: CASTPRPGRGANVLTF. The CDR3, as DNA: TGTGCCAGCACCCCGAGACCGGGTCGCGGGGCCAACGTCCTGACTTTC.

V and J are TRBV27 and TRBJ1-5; the D gene is possibly TRBD1 (5 bases). This CDR3 has 16 residues. Trimming took off 4 bases at V and 4 bases at J, with 17 bases between the two ends. Germline values: CDR1 MNHEY, CDR2 SMNVEV (reference sequence). The CDR3 bases are TGTGCCAGCAGTTCGTCGACAGTGCGTAGTAATCAGCCCCAGCATTTT. This gives the protein CASSSSTVRSNQPQHF.

The chain recombines TRBV27 with TRBJ2-2; 7 bases fit TRBD2. The CDR3 sequence is 16 residues long. Germline CDR1 and CDR2: MNHEY and SMNVEV (reference sequence). J gave up 2 bases and V 2 bases, and 5 bases lay outside the gene matches. CDR3 sequence: CASSLLAVTNTGELFF. The CDR3 bases are TGTGCCAGCAGTTTACTAGCGGTGACTAACACCGGGGAGCTGTTTTTT.

The chain carries TRBV28 and TRBJ2-3, with a weak D call TRBD2 (6 bases). The CDR3 covers 15 residues. Trimming took off 2 bases at V and 1 base at J, with 10 bases between the two ends. The germline gives CDR1 MDHEN, CDR2 SYDVKM. This CDR3 is CASSLGASGTDTQYF. CDR3 nucleotide sequence: TGTGCCAGCAGTTTAGGTGCTAGCGGCACAGATACGCAGTATTTT.

This chain connects TRBV7-3 to TRBJ2-1, with TRBD2 identical over 10 bases. Per germline, CDR1 SGHTA and CDR2 FQGTGA. The junction had 9 bases not matched to a gene; V was cut back by 5 bases and J by 5 bases. The CDR3 is made up of 16 amino acids. DNA of the CDR3: TGTGCCAGCAGCCCGATAGCAGCGGGAGGGGACAATGAGCAGTTCTTC. Amino acids: CASSPIAAGGDNEQFF. Full variable domain (missing parts from reference TRBV7-3 and TRBJ2-1): GAGVSQTPSNKVTEKGKYVELRCDPISGHTALYWYRQSLGQGPEFLIYFQGTGAADDSGLPNDRFFAVRPEGSVSTLKIQRTERGDSAVYLCASSPIAAGGDNEQFFGPGTRLTVL.

This sequence joins TRBV4-1 and TRBJ2-7, with no clear D. Trimming removed 3 bases from V and 1 base from J, with 7 bases in between. This CDR3 spans 13 amino acids. Germline V CDR1 and CDR2: MGHRA, YSYEKL. The CDR3 nucleotides read TGCGCCAGCAGCCAGAATCCGTCCTACGAGCAGTACTTC. Translated: CASSQNPSYEQYF.

This clone came up once. For the CDR3, the DNA is TGTGCCTGGAGACTAGTAGGGTCCTACGAGCAGTACTTC. It translates to CAWRLVGSYEQYF. The chain carries TRBV30 and TRBJ2-7; D is perhaps TRBD2 (5 bases). V lost 3 bases and J lost 1, with 10 bases in between. This CDR3 region has 13 residues. CDR1 GTSNPN and CDR2 SVGIG come from the germline V gene (reference sequence). Full variable domain (missing parts from reference TRBV30 and TRBJ2-7): SQTIHQWPATLVQPVGSPLSLECTVEGTSNPNLYWYRQAAGRGLQLLFYSVGIGQISSEVPQNLSASRPQDRQFILSSKKLLLSDSGFYLCAWRLVGSYEQYFGPGTRLTVT.

This clone was seen only a few times. The chain's CDR3 is CASSLKSGIAKNIQYF. CDR3 coding DNA: TGTGCCAGCAGCTTAAAGTCCGGGATAGCCAAAAACATTCAGTACTTC. The V gene is TRBV7-6, the J gene TRBJ2-4, with D possibly matching TRBD2 (5 bases). There are 16 residues in the CDR3. Germline V lookup: CDR1 SGHVS, CDR2 FNYEAQ. Deletions cut 2 bases from V and 0 bases from J, with 11 bases between.

This chain joins TRBV29-1 and TRBJ1-1; TRBD1 is a possible D gene (5 bases). This CDR3 has 14 residues. In germline, CDR1 is SQVTM, CDR2 ANQGSEA. V was cut by 5 bases and J by 1 base, with 14 bases left in between. CDR3 coding DNA: TGCAGCGTTCCCCTCAGGGCAGGGAACACTGAAGCTTTCTTT. It is translated as CSVPLRAGNTEAFF.

The CDR3 DNA follows: TGTGCCATCAGTGAGGGGGCGAGCGGCTACACCTTC. Amino acids: CAISEGASGYTF. This chain uses TRBV10-3 with TRBJ1-2; possible D gene TRBD1, 5 bases. This CDR3 region has 12 residues. V was shortened by 2 bases and J by 8 bases, with 9 bases between the two germline ends. The germline V gene encodes CDR1 ENHRY and CDR2 SYGVKD.

The chain is built from TRBV29-1 and TRBJ2-7; TRBD2 might be the D (6 bases). The CDR3 runs to 15 residues. The V gene lost 3 bases and the J gene lost 3 bases, with 18 bases spanning the gap. Germline CDR1 and CDR2: SQVTM and ANQGSEA. CDR3 region: CSVDVPLEGSYEQYF. In DNA form, the CDR3 reads TGCAGCGTTGATGTTCCCCTGGAGGGGAGCTACGAGCAGTACTTC.

J is TRBJ2-7 and V is TRBV29-1, with 9 bases identical to TRBD1. Germline CDR1 SQVTM, CDR2 ANQGSEA. The CDR3 runs to 13 residues. The V and J ends lost 4 bases and 2 bases, in that order; junction bases with no gene match: 3. The CDR3 here is CSVGGQGTYEQYF. In DNA form, the CDR3 reads TGCAGCGTTGGGGGACAGGGAACCTACGAGCAGTACTTC.

J is TRBJ2-1 and V is TRBV11-2; D not certain. This CDR3 comprises 13 residues. Trimming removed 5 bases from V and 6 bases from J, with 11 bases in between. Germline V lookup: CDR1 SGHAT, CDR2 FQNNGV. The CDR3 DNA sequence: TGTGCCAGCAGCGACGAACTCGTCAATGAGCAGTTCTTC. It specifies CASSDELVNEQFF. The full variable domain, rest sourced from reference TRBV11-2 and TRBJ2-1, is EAGVAQSPRYKIIEKRQSVAFWCNPISGHATLYWYQQILGQGPKLLIQFQNNGVVDDSQLPKDRFSAERLKGVDSTLKIQPAKLEDSAVYLCASSDELVNEQFFGPGTRLTVL.

A remark on this clone: Here the CDR3 omits its conserved ending phenylalanine or tryptophan, so a read error is the likely source. V gene TRBV19 combines with J gene TRBJ2-4, with D unresolved. V dropped 5 bases and J dropped 1 base, with 6 bases sitting between them. The CDR3 runs to 13 residues. The V gene's germline CDR1 is LNHDA and CDR2 SQIVND (reference sequence). The CDR3 spells CASSPAAKNIQYL. In DNA, the CDR3 is TGTGCCAGTAGTCCGGCGGCCAAAAACATTCAGTACCTC.

This clone was found once. The chain couples TRBV28 to TRBJ2-7; D possibly uses TRBD1 or TRBD2 (5 bases each). Trimming stripped 3 bases from V and 1 base from J, with 10 bases between. The length of the CDR3 is 14 residues. Per the germline V gene, CDR1 is MDHEN and CDR2 is SYDVKM. The CDR3 region has the DNA TGTGCCAGCAGTTTTAGAGGGGCGTCCTACGAGCAGTACTTC. Translated, it gives CASSFRGASYEQYF. The whole variable domain, filled in from reference TRBV28 and TRBJ2-7, reads DVKVTQSSRYLVKRTGEKVFLECVQDMDHENMFWYRQDPGLGLRLIYFSYDVKMKEKGDIPEGYSVSREKKERFSLILESASTNQTSMYLCASSFRGASYEQYFGPGTRLTVT.

V and J are TRBV5-1 and TRBJ2-1, with 7 bases that match TRBD1. The length of the CDR3 is 15 residues. Losses at the gene ends were 4 bases for V and 3 bases for J; bases not matched to a gene: 7. Germline lookup yields CDR1 SGHRS and CDR2 YFSETQ. CDR3 amino acids: CASSPGQRHYNEQFF. The DNA of the CDR3 is TGCGCCAGCAGCCCGGGACAGCGCCACTACAATGAGCAGTTCTTC. Complete variable domain (other parts from reference TRBV5-1 and TRBJ2-1): KAGVTQTPRYLIKTRGQQVTLSCSPISGHRSVSWYQQTPGQGLQFLFEYFSETQRNKGNFPGRFSGRQFSNSRSEMNVSTLELGDSALYLCASSPGQRHYNEQFFGPGTRLTVL.

The chain joins TRBV29-1 to TRBJ2-5; 8 nucleotides line up with TRBD2. The CDR3 loop spans 13 amino acids. J lost 0 bases, V lost 7 bases, and 4 bases had no gene match. CDR1 and CDR2 (germline): SQVTM, ANQGSEA. The CDR3 region has the DNA TGCAGCGCCGTGACTAGCGACCAAGAGACCCAGTACTTC. This gives the protein CSAVTSDQETQYF.